The 8 T cell receptor beta chains in this list originate from one sample, sequenced in a study of vaccination and CD4 T cells after COVID-19. These TCRs are of unknown antigen specificity. The assay that was used to sequence DNA from cultured CD4+ T cells was the Oncomine TCR Beta short-read assay. Using its own MiXCR run on the PCR reads, TCRdb lists one record per CDR3 protein. This table has just under 20,000 distinct CDR3 sequences, 67% appearing once. Treatment noted: 10-day PBMC culture with coronavirus spike peptide pools or control peptides (ViraFEST assay). The sequenced material came from CD4+ T cells from blood, cultured in vitro. Receptor source: a human donor who had recovered from COVID-19.

The chain is built from TRBV30 and TRBJ1-5, with 11 bases lining up with TRBD1. V trimming: 8 bases; J trimming: 5 bases; junction bases outside the gene matches: 5. The CDR3 is 13 residues long. The germline gives CDR1 GTSNPN, CDR2 SVGIG (reference sequence). The CDR3 spells CAGGQGAYQPQHF. DNA of the CDR3: TGTGCCGGAGGACAGGGGGCATATCAGCCCCAGCATTTT.

The gene calls are TRBV16 and TRBJ1-1; 10 bases match TRBD1. The germline gives CDR1 KGHSY, CDR2 FQNENV. The CDR3 loop spans 15 amino acids. The ends lost 4 bases at V and 2 bases at J; junction bases unmatched: 4. CDR3 residues: CASSPRTGGNTEAFF. The CDR3 DNA reads TGTGCCAGCAGCCCGAGGACAGGGGGAAACACTGAAGCTTTCTTT.

The chain uses TRBV6-1 and TRBJ2-5; tentative D call: TRBD1 (6 bases). This CDR3 comprises 15 residues. V was pared by 7 bases and J by 3 bases, with 18 bases between. Germline V lookup: CDR1 MNHNS, CDR2 SASEGT. The CDR3 here is CASKQPPRGKETQYF. The CDR3 DNA is TGTGCCAGCAAACAACCCCCGAGGGGGAAAGAGACCCAGTACTTC.

This chain links TRBV7-2 with TRBJ2-5; D remains unclear. The CDR3 is 13 amino acids. V was trimmed by 1 base and J by 4 bases, leaving 7 bases between them. Germline assignment: CDR1 SGHTA and CDR2 FQGNSA. The DNA of the CDR3 is TGTGCCAGCAGCTTAGATCAGAGAGAGACCCAGTACTTC. As protein: CASSLDQRETQYF.

As DNA, the CDR3 is TGTGCCAGCAGTTACTCTGGCCGATTAGCCAAAAACATTCAGTACTTC. Protein: CASSYSGRLAKNIQYF. The chain links TRBV6-5 to TRBJ2-4; D gene unclear. The V gene lost 0 bases and the J gene lost 0 bases, with 9 bases spanning the gap. CDR1 is MNHEY and CDR2 is SVGAGI in the germline V gene. CDR3 length: 16 residues.

J is TRBJ2-5 and V is TRBV20-1, with D uncertain. This CDR3 spans 10 amino acids. The germline CDR1 and CDR2 sequences are DFQATT and SNEGSKA (reference sequence). With 3 bases removed from V and 5 bases from J, the gap between germline ends came to 4 bases. The CDR3 DNA is TGCAGTGCTAGTGGGGAGACCCAGTACTTC. It yields the protein CSASGETQYF.

This clonotype was counted a few times. This chain uses TRBV20-1 with TRBJ2-5; the D is unclear. Per the germline V gene, CDR1 is DFQATT and CDR2 is SNEGSKA (reference sequence). CDR3 length equals 11 residues. Trimming pared 5 bases from V and 13 bases from J, leaving 17 bases between. CDR3 DNA sequence: TGCAGTGCTCCCCAGGTGGAGATCGGGTACTTC. Translation gives CSAPQVEIGYF.

J is TRBJ1-5 and V is TRBV24-1; 10 nucleotides agree with TRBD1. The CDR3 runs 17 residues. CDR1 is KGHDR and CDR2 is SFDVKD in the germline V gene. With 4 bases clipped from V and 1 base from J, the junction kept 6 bases outside the gene matches. The CDR3 bases are TGTGCCACCAGTGACCCTAGGACAGGGGGAAGCAATCAGCCCCAGCATTTT. Residues: CATSDPRTGGSNQPQHF.